One sample yielded the 14 T cell receptor beta chains listed below, sequenced in a study of blood T cell repertoires in COVID-19. Generated by immunoSEQ multiplex PCR, the TCRdb table keeps only in-frame clones and is missing some. The table includes approximately 120,000 clones, approximately 82% detected once. Sequencing was carried out using peripheral blood. These TCRs come from a man aged 55 to 70 with acute or convalescent COVID-19.

The chain carries TRBV7-3 and TRBJ2-7; TRBD1 matches at 8 bases. CDR1 SGHTA and CDR2 FQGTGA come from the germline V gene. Trimming took 5 bases from V and 2 from J; bases not matched to a gene: 5. The CDR3 runs to 14 residues. CDR3 in DNA: TGTGCCAGCAGCGAGGACAGGGACCCCTACGAGCAGTACTTC. Translated, it gives CASSEDRDPYEQYF.

The chain recombines TRBV9 with TRBJ2-7; 8 bases align to TRBD2. Per the germline V gene, CDR1 is SGDLS and CDR2 is YYNGEE. V shed 4 bases, J shed 4 bases, and the junction held 10 bases outside the gene matches. CDR3 length: 15 amino acids. The CDR3, as DNA: TGTGCCAGCAGCCTAGAAGCGGGAGAGGCATACGAGCAGTACTTC. Translating it yields CASSLEAGEAYEQYF.

V and J are TRBV11-2 and TRBJ1-1; 8 nucleotides line up with TRBD1. With V trimmed by 7 bases and J by 3 bases, 7 bases remained unmatched. Germline CDR1 SGHAT, CDR2 FQNNGV. The CDR3 has 14 amino acids. The CDR3 here is CASTSGGADTEAFF. The DNA of the CDR3 is TGTGCCAGCACATCAGGGGGCGCGGACACTGAAGCTTTCTTT.

This clone is a singleton in its sample. The chain links TRBV3-1 (or the pseudogene TRBV3-2) to TRBJ2-4, with D maybe TRBD2 (6 bases). The CDR3 is 14 residues long. The germline CDR1 and CDR2 sequences are LGHDT and YNNKEL (reference sequence). Trimming removed 4 bases from V and 6 bases from J, with 13 bases in between. The CDR3 sequence: CASSRVAGRNIQYF. CDR3 DNA: TGTGCCAGCAGCCGAGTCGCGGGGAGAAACATTCAGTACTTC.

The rearrangement joins TRBV7-3 to TRBJ2-3; tentatively, D is TRBD1 (6 bases). The germline V and J ends were trimmed by 5 bases and 6 bases, with 18 bases remaining between them. Germline V gives CDR1 SGHTA, CDR2 FQGTGA. This CDR3 comprises 15 residues. DNA of the CDR3: TGTGCCAGCAGCCAATCCCCAGGGGCTGGGGATACGCAGTATTTT. Amino acid sequence: CASSQSPGAGDTQYF.

The rearrangement joins TRBV28 to TRBJ1-4; 9 bases map to TRBD1. The germline V gene has CDR1 MDHEN and CDR2 SYDVKM. This CDR3 has 16 amino acids. V dropped 6 bases and J dropped 4; count of bases not matched to a gene: 9. CDR3 sequence: CASRAGTGRGNEKLFF. The CDR3 DNA sequence: TGTGCCAGCAGAGCCGGGACAGGGCGAGGTAATGAAAAACTGTTTTTT.

The chain has TRBV9 and TRBJ1-1; 10 nucleotides line up with TRBD1. CDR1 is SGDLS and CDR2 is YYNGEE in the germline V gene. The trim removed 3 bases at V and 1 base at J, leaving 9 bases unmatched. The CDR3 is made up of 17 amino acids. The CDR3 DNA reads TGTGCCAGCAGCGCGGGGGGGACAGGGGCCACGAACACTGAAGCTTTCTTT. This gives the protein CASSAGGTGATNTEAFF.

The V call is TRBV30, the J call TRBJ2-7; 10 nucleotides line up with TRBD2. CDR3 length: 16 residues. Germline V lookup: CDR1 GTSNPN, CDR2 SVGIG (reference sequence). Trimming took 1 base from V and 4 from J; bases not matched to a gene: 10. CDR3 bases: TGTGCCTGGAGTGGCCGAGCGGGAGGGAAGCTTTACGAGCAGTACTTC. It encodes CAWSGRAGGKLYEQYF.

The chain recombines TRBV2 with TRBJ2-5; a weak D match, TRBD2 (5 bases). The CDR3 runs to 16 residues. V was trimmed by 4 bases and J by 4 bases, leaving 19 bases between them. Per germline, CDR1 SNHLY and CDR2 FYNNEI. The CDR3 loop reads CASSGGVGKGSETQYF. The CDR3 nucleotides read TGTGCCAGCAGTGGGGGAGTAGGGAAGGGATCAGAGACCCAGTACTTC.

This rearrangement joins TRBV11-2 to TRBJ2-7; 8 bases are shared with TRBD2. In germline, CDR1 is SGHAT, CDR2 FQNNGV. V shed 1 base and J 3 bases; nucleotides not matched to a gene: 11. This CDR3 spans 17 amino acids. In DNA form, the CDR3 reads TGTGCCAGCAGCTTAGGAAAGGGGACTAGATCGTACTACGAGCAGTACTTC. Translation gives CASSLGKGTRSYYEQYF.

This rearrangement joins TRBV5-1 to TRBJ2-3; D perhaps matches TRBD2 (5 bases). Trimming removed 0 bases from V and 5 bases from J, with 16 bases in between. This CDR3 is 16 amino acids long. Germline CDR1 reads SGHRS; CDR2 reads YFSETQ. The CDR3: CASSLDRASGGDTQYF. CDR3 sequence (DNA): TGCGCCAGCAGCTTGGATCGGGCCTCCGGAGGAGATACGCAGTATTTT.

The chain uses TRBV28 and TRBJ2-6; 8 bases line up with TRBD1. Losses at the gene ends were 3 bases for V and 4 bases for J; bases not matched to a gene: 2. The CDR3 sequence is 15 residues long. From germline, CDR1 is MDHEN and CDR2 SYDVKM. CDR3 bases: TGTGCCAGCAGTTTGACAGGGGCCGGGGCCAACGTCCTGACTTTC. Its translation: CASSLTGAGANVLTF.

V is TRBV15 and J is TRBJ2-3; 10 bases line up with TRBD2. CDR1 LNHNV and CDR2 YYDKDF come from the germline V gene (reference sequence). V shed 4 bases, J shed 3 bases, and the junction held 4 bases outside the gene matches. This CDR3 comprises 15 residues. The CDR3 region is CATSIPAGGTDTQYF. The CDR3 DNA reads as TGTGCCACCAGCATCCCAGCGGGGGGGACAGATACGCAGTATTTT.

A single count supports this clone. The J gene is TRBJ2-2, the V gene TRBV19, with TRBD2 matching over 14 bases. CDR1 is LNHDA, CDR2 SQIVND, per germline (reference sequence). The trim removed 3 bases at V and 6 bases at J, leaving 3 bases unmatched. This CDR3 has 16 amino acids. CDR3 region: CASSIGTSGSPGELFF. The CDR3 coding sequence is TGTGCCAGTAGTATTGGGACTAGCGGGAGTCCCGGGGAGCTGTTTTTT.